This TCR beta chain appears in the sequencing data of a study of blood T cell repertoires in COVID-19. Across the study: Italy, Spain and the United States were the sources of the convalescent and acute COVID-19 samples. In each case, the material was cDNA or gDNA derived from T cells, B-cell-depleted T cells, or PBMCs.

The CDR3 has 18 residues. Germline V gives CDR1 LNHDA, CDR2 SQIVND (reference sequence). The junction had 10 bases not matched to a gene; V was cut back by 1 base and J by 2 bases. Methods used by the authors: Amplification of reference gene primers provided the estimated nucleated cell counts. The data were produced by immunoSEQ multiplex PCR, yet TCRdb's version contains in-frame clones alone and is incomplete. V and J calls plus clone size are reproduced from that table; the DNA served to infer D and trimming. The data contain about 250,000 clones, about 80% of them singletons. The rearrangement links TRBV19 to TRBJ2-2; 7 bases agree with TRBD2. This sequence was found in a woman aged 80 or over with active or convalescent COVID-19. Sequencing was performed on peripheral blood. In nucleotides, the CDR3 is TGTGCCAGTAGTATAGGGAGGGATCTAGCGGCCAACACCGGGGAGCTGTTTTTT. This gives the protein CASSIGRDLAANTGELFF.